This section outlines one T cell receptor beta chain sequence together with its context. The sample originates from a study of blood T cell repertoires in COVID-19. Libraries were prepared by immunoSEQ multiplex PCR; TCRdb keeps only in-frame clonotypes and omits some of them. Counted here are 25,000 or so clones, approximately 80% occurring once; the ten biggest clones make up around 70%. Germline CDR1 is SGHNT and CDR2 is YYREEE (reference sequence). The CDR3 covers 13 residues. V lost 5 bases and J lost 2, with 10 bases in between. J is TRBJ1-2 and V is TRBV5-4, with a tentative D call TRBD1 (5 bases). The sequenced sample was peripheral blood. The receptor's source is an older man with acute or convalescent COVID-19. The CDR3 reads CASSPTENYGYTF. CDR3 coding DNA: TGTGCCAGCAGTCCGACAGAGAACTATGGCTACACCTTC.